This T cell receptor beta chain was recorded in a study of control samples from healthy donors and cancer patients. The CDR3 totals 15 residues. Trimming shortened V by 0 bases and J by 6 bases, and 15 bases separated the two germline ends. Germline CDR1 is SGHDN and CDR2 is FVKESK. Assay used: immunoSEQ multiplex PCR; TCRdb lists only in-frame clones, some missing. The table includes about 51,000 clones, roughly 80% detected once. The sample comprised blood. This clonotype was sampled from a man aged 65 to 79 in good health. V gene TRBV14 combines with J gene TRBJ2-7, with D maybe TRBD1 (5 bases). In nucleotides, the CDR3 is TGTGCCAGCAGCCAAGATTTGGCAGGGCTAGGCGAGCAGTACTTC. The encoded protein is CASSQDLAGLGEQYF.